Below are 29 T cell receptor beta chains sequenced from a single sample in a study of graft-versus-host responses after intestinal transplantation. Data came from immunoSEQ multiplex PCR; TCRdb stores just in-frame clones and leaves some out. The profile shows about 130,000 clones, 90% to 95% of them singletons. These TCRs' antigens remain unknown. This specimen was unstimulated CD4+ T cells sorted from spleen or lymph node cells, taken before intestinal transplant. These receptors were obtained from a human donor who received an intestinal transplant.

J is TRBJ1-4 and V is TRBV7-9, with TRBD1 matching 7 bases. Germline trimming cut 1 base from V and 4 bases from J; bases unmatched to any gene: 3. This CDR3 spans 15 amino acids. CDR1 and CDR2 (germline): SEHNR, FQNEAQ (reference sequence). The CDR3 sequence: CASSLGDRFNEKLFF. CDR3 DNA: TGTGCCAGCAGCTTAGGGGACAGATTTAATGAAAAACTGTTTTTT.

The DNA for the CDR3 is TGTGCCACCAGCAGAGGACTAGCGGGGGGGGAGACCCAGTACTTC. Amino acid sequence: CATSRGLAGGETQYF. The V and J genes are TRBV15 and TRBJ2-5; 14 bases agree with TRBD2. This CDR3 spans 15 amino acids. V gave up 1 base and J gave up 5 bases; unmatched junction bases: 0. Germline CDR1 LNHNV, CDR2 YYDKDF (reference sequence).

The chain carries TRBV30 and TRBJ2-5; a possible D gene is TRBD2 (5 bases). V was pared by 1 base and J by 7 bases, with 22 bases between. From germline, CDR1 is GTSNPN and CDR2 SVGIG (reference sequence). The CDR3 consists of 16 residues. CDR3 loop: CAWSAAAGVGFVTQYF. For the CDR3, the DNA is TGTGCCTGGAGTGCCGCGGCGGGTGTGGGGTTCGTGACCCAGTACTTC.

The chain has TRBV5-1 and TRBJ2-1; D is perhaps TRBD1 or TRBD2 (5 bases each). Trimming pared 7 bases from V and 7 bases from J, leaving 12 bases between. CDR3 length: 12 residues. Per the germline V gene, CDR1 is SGHRS and CDR2 is YFSETQ. The CDR3 region has the DNA TGCGCCAGCGGGGGTTCAGAAAATGAGCAGTTCTTC. As protein: CASGGSENEQFF. The full variable domain, rest sourced from reference TRBV5-1 and TRBJ2-1, is KAGVTQTPRYLIKTRGQQVTLSCSPISGHRSVSWYQQTPGQGLQFLFEYFSETQRNKGNFPGRFSGRQFSNSRSEMNVSTLELGDSALYLCASGGSENEQFFGPGTRLTVL.

The gene calls are TRBV2 and TRBJ2-5; TRBD1 is a possible D gene (5 bases). V lost 7 bases and J lost 2, with 14 bases in between. The germline gives CDR1 SNHLY, CDR2 FYNNEI. CDR3 length equals 14 residues. The DNA for the CDR3 is TGTGCCAGCACCTCAGACAGCGTACAAGAGACCCAGTACTTC. Encoded protein: CASTSDSVQETQYF.

The J gene is TRBJ2-5, the V gene TRBV27; the D gene is possibly TRBD1 (5 bases). The germline gives CDR1 MNHEY, CDR2 SMNVEV (reference sequence). V was cut by 5 bases and J by 0 bases, with 7 bases left in between. This CDR3 has 13 amino acids. CDR3 protein: CASSHRYQETQYF. In nucleotides, the CDR3 is TGTGCCAGCAGTCACAGGTACCAAGAGACCCAGTACTTC.

The chain uses TRBV10-1 and TRBJ1-3, with 7 bases that match TRBD1. With 10 bases clipped from V and 10 bases from J, the junction kept 22 bases outside the gene matches. Per the germline V gene, CDR1 is WNHNN and CDR2 is SYGVQD (reference sequence). CDR3 size: 16 residues. This CDR3 reads CAIPRIWDSRIPTIYF. In DNA form, the CDR3 reads TGCGCCATCCCGCGAATCTGGGACAGTCGAATCCCAACCATATATTTT.

V is TRBV27 and J is TRBJ2-7, with TRBD1 as a possible D gene (5 bases). V shed 0 bases and J shed 7 bases, with 13 bases lying between them. This CDR3 has 14 amino acids. In germline, CDR1 is MNHEY, CDR2 SMNVEV (reference sequence). For the CDR3, the DNA is TGTGCCAGCAGTTTATCGGGGCCCTTAGGAGAGCAGTACTTC. Translating gives CASSLSGPLGEQYF.

This chain links TRBV11-2 with TRBJ2-6, with D unresolved. The germline gives CDR1 SGHAT, CDR2 FQNNGV. V gave up 3 bases and J gave up 0 bases, with 6 bases separating them. This CDR3 region has 15 residues. The CDR3: CASSFRLSGANVLTF. CDR3 bases: TGTGCCAGCAGCTTTAGACTCTCTGGGGCCAACGTCCTGACTTTC.

This chain uses TRBV25-1 with TRBJ1-2; 8 nucleotides match TRBD1. Germline CDR1 is MGHDK and CDR2 is SYGVNS. The junction had 9 bases not matched to a gene; V was cut back by 8 bases and J by 4 bases. The CDR3 loop spans 14 amino acids. DNA for the CDR3: TGTGCCAGCTCGCCCAGGGGGCTCTTCTATGGCTACACCTTC. This gives the protein CASSPRGLFYGYTF.

This chain uses TRBV9 with TRBJ1-4; TRBD1 might be the D (5 bases). V lost 4 bases and J lost 3, with 19 bases in between. The CDR3 sequence is 17 residues long. Germline V gene data show CDR1 as SGDLS and CDR2 as YYNGEE. This CDR3 reads CASSPGPGRDSNEKLFF. The DNA of the CDR3 is TGTGCCAGCAGCCCCGGCCCAGGGAGGGACTCTAATGAAAAACTGTTTTTT.

This clone was detected only once. The chain carries TRBV7-2 and TRBJ1-2, with D maybe TRBD1 (6 bases). This CDR3 contains 14 residues. The germline V gene encodes CDR1 SGHTA and CDR2 FQGNSA. The ends were cut back, 3 bases at V and 4 bases at J, with 12 bases in the middle. The chain's CDR3 is CASSFAGQTYGYTF. The CDR3 nucleotides read TGTGCCAGCAGCTTCGCCGGACAGACCTATGGCTACACCTTC.

The J gene is TRBJ2-3, the V gene TRBV11-3, with 9 nucleotides matching TRBD2. This CDR3 contains 16 residues. Germline trimming cut 8 bases from V and 0 bases from J; bases unmatched to any gene: 9. Germline CDR1 is SGHNT and CDR2 is YENEEA. This CDR3 reads CASGYSGGGSTDTQYF. The CDR3 DNA follows: TGTGCCAGCGGCTATAGCGGGGGCGGTAGCACAGATACGCAGTATTTT. The variable domain in full, with the rest retrieved from reference TRBV11-3 and TRBJ2-3, is EAGVVQSPRYKIIEKKQPVAFWCNPISGHNTLYWYLQNLGQGPELLIRYENEEAVDDSQLPKDRFSAERLKGVDSTLKIQPAELGDSAVYLCASGYSGGGSTDTQYFGPGTRLTVL.

This clone turned up a few times. V gene TRBV10-3 combines with J gene TRBJ1-3; the D is unclear. V lost 11 bases to trimming and J lost 7 bases, with 6 bases between them. The germline V gene encodes CDR1 ENHRY and CDR2 SYGVKD. The CDR3 sequence is 9 residues long. CDR3 in DNA: TGTGCCTTCCCGAACACCATATATTTT. Protein product: CAFPNTIYF.

Concerning this clone itself: The junction differs from germline at one of its ends, possibly a read error. This chain connects TRBV5-1 to TRBJ1-1; no reliable D call. Germline loops: CDR1 SGHRS, CDR2 YFSETQ. This CDR3 spans 15 amino acids. The CDR3 nucleotides read TGCGCCAGCACCTTGGGTGGAAGGGCTAACACTGAAGCTTTCTTT. Encoded protein: CASTLGGRANTEAFF.

The chain recombines TRBV5-6 with TRBJ2-7; 8 nucleotides match TRBD2. Germline loops: CDR1 SGHDT, CDR2 YYEEEE. V shed 3 bases and J 3 bases; nucleotides not matched to a gene: 8. The length of the CDR3 is 15 residues. CDR3 bases: TGTGCCAGCAGCTCCACAGCGGGGGCCTACTACGAGCAGTACTTC. Protein: CASSSTAGAYYEQYF. The full variable domain, its missing parts supplied by reference TRBV5-6 and TRBJ2-7, is DAGVTQSPTHLIKTRGQQVTLRCSPKSGHDTVSWYQQALGQGPQFIFQYYEEEERQRGNFPDRFSGHQFPNYSSELNVNALLLGDSALYLCASSSTAGAYYEQYFGPGTRLTVT.

The V call is TRBV4-1, the J call TRBJ2-2; perhaps TRBD1 as D (6 bases). Per the germline V gene, CDR1 is MGHRA and CDR2 is YSYEKL. CDR3 length equals 15 residues. V was cut by 5 bases and J by 5 bases, with 15 bases left in between. In nucleotides, the CDR3 is TGCGCCAGCAGCTCCGTAGGGGGTAGGACCGGGGAGCTGTTTTTT. Translating gives CASSSVGGRTGELFF.

There are a few counts of this clone. V and J are TRBV5-1 and TRBJ2-5; no clear D gene. The CDR3 is made up of 12 amino acids. Germline-derived CDR1 and CDR2 are SGHRS and YFSETQ. V lost 4 bases to trimming and J lost 3 bases, with 7 bases between them. CDR3 loop: CASSPTEETQYF. The CDR3 bases are TGCGCCAGCAGCCCCACCGAAGAGACCCAGTACTTC.

To note about this clone: At the DNA level, this CDR3 is encoded by other sequences in the same sample as well. The chain uses TRBV7-2 and TRBJ1-6; maybe TRBD1 (5 bases). The germline gives CDR1 SGHTA, CDR2 FQGNSA. Deletions cut 3 bases from V and 2 bases from J, with 8 bases between. There are 15 residues in the CDR3. Here the CDR3 DNA reads TGTGCCAGCAGCTTGGGGGTGACCTATAATTCACCCCTCCACTTT. Its translation: CASSLGVTYNSPLHF.

The chain employs TRBV11-2 and TRBJ2-6; 9 nucleotides agree with TRBD1. The CDR3 is made up of 17 amino acids. Germline CDR1 is SGHAT and CDR2 is FQNNGV. Trimming cost V 5 bases and J 0 bases; bases outside gene matches: 5. Here the CDR3 reads CASSKTGGVSGANVLTF. In nucleotides, the CDR3 is TGTGCCAGCAGCAAAACAGGGGGCGTCTCTGGGGCCAACGTCCTGACTTTC.

The chain recombines TRBV29-1 with TRBJ2-5; no firm D call. The germline V gene has CDR1 SQVTM and CDR2 ANQGSEA. Trimming removed 6 bases from V and 5 bases from J, with 13 bases in between. The CDR3 contains 12 residues. The CDR3: CSVLAPWETQYF. CDR3 nucleotides: TGCAGCGTCCTCGCCCCCTGGGAGACCCAGTACTTC.

The chain employs TRBV6-1 and TRBJ1-2; 7 bases are a match to TRBD1. The CDR3 has 15 amino acids. From germline, CDR1 is MNHNS and CDR2 SASEGT. The V and J ends lost 1 base and 2 bases, in that order; junction bases with no gene match: 4. The CDR3 loop is CASSEVGRGNYGYTF. For the CDR3, the DNA is TGTGCCAGCAGTGAAGTCGGCAGGGGGAACTATGGCTACACCTTC.

The V call is TRBV5-6, the J call TRBJ2-3; D might be TRBD2 (6 bases). V dropped 3 bases and J dropped 10 bases, with 15 bases sitting between them. Per germline, CDR1 SGHDT and CDR2 YYEEEE. The CDR3 has 13 amino acids. For the CDR3, the DNA is TGTGCCAGCAGCTCCCCGGAGGGGCCAGCGCAGTATTTT. Protein product: CASSSPEGPAQYF.

The table lists this clone with a count of one. V is TRBV30 and J is TRBJ2-4, with D possibly being TRBD1 (9 bases). The length of the CDR3 is 18 residues. Trimming pared 0 bases from V and 7 bases from J, leaving 25 bases between. Germline assignment: CDR1 GTSNPN and CDR2 SVGIG (reference sequence). The CDR3 loop is CAWSVLYLAGQGWNIQYF. As DNA, the CDR3 is TGTGCCTGGAGTGTACTTTATTTAGCGGGACAGGGTTGGAACATTCAGTACTTC.

This rearrangement joins TRBV6-8 to TRBJ1-5; no clear D gene. CDR1 is MNHGY and CDR2 is SAAAGT in the germline V gene. This CDR3 region has 10 residues. Deletions cut 6 bases from V and 10 bases from J, with 7 bases between. In nucleotides, the CDR3 is TGTGCCAGCAGAGGTCGCCCCCAGCATTTT. Translating gives CASRGRPQHF.

The chain joins TRBV5-1 to TRBJ2-7, with TRBD1 matching 7 bases. V lost 2 bases and J lost 7; bases outside the gene matches: 3. The germline CDR1 and CDR2 sequences are SGHRS and YFSETQ. The CDR3 has 12 amino acids. CDR3 sequence reads: CASSLDREEQYF. DNA for the CDR3: TGCGCCAGCAGCTTAGACAGGGAAGAGCAGTACTTC.

Regarding this clone: In the same sample, other DNA sequences code for this CDR3. The gene calls are TRBV27 and TRBJ1-5, with D possibly being TRBD1 (6 bases). V lost 6 bases and J lost 4, with 16 bases in between. This CDR3 is 15 amino acids long. Germline-derived CDR1 and CDR2 are MNHEY and SMNVEV (reference sequence). CDR3 in amino acids: CASSQGSGANQPQHF. DNA of the CDR3: TGTGCCAGCAGCCAGGGCTCAGGGGCTAATCAGCCCCAGCATTTT.

In nucleotides, the CDR3 is TGCGCCAGCAGTACGGGACAGGGGAGGTTGAACACTGAAGCTTTCTTT. It translates to CASSTGQGRLNTEAFF. This chain connects TRBV5-1 to TRBJ1-1; 10 positions agree with TRBD1. Germline-derived CDR1 and CDR2 are SGHRS and YFSETQ. Losses at the gene ends were 5 bases for V and 0 bases for J; bases not matched to a gene: 7. This CDR3 spans 16 amino acids.

The chain is built from TRBV5-1 and TRBJ2-1, with D perhaps assigned TRBD1 or TRBD2 (5 bases each). Germline values: CDR1 SGHRS, CDR2 YFSETQ. CDR3 length: 15 residues. V lost 4 bases and J 5 bases, leaving 16 bases between the germline ends. CDR3 region: CASSPVGDQNNEQFF. The CDR3 DNA follows: TGCGCCAGCAGCCCGGTGGGGGACCAGAACAATGAGCAGTTCTTC.